This is a list of T cell receptor beta chains from one sample in a study of cytomegalovirus exposure and HLA in healthy donors. The method was immunoSEQ multiplex PCR; TCRdb's version includes in-frame clones alone and lacks a portion of them. The repertoire consists of about 160,000 clones, with approximately 80% occurring once and the leading ten covering about 0.77%. Sequencing was carried out using PBMCs. The receptors were sampled from a woman between 18 and 30 years old in good health and CMV-seronegative. Each CDR3 is given with its conserved first and last residue. D genes are given only for firm matches. Rows may omit the clone size; those that give it use once, few, many or a size class.

TRBD1,TRBV28,.,TRBJ2-1,15,CASSESGTGNNEQFF,TGTGCCAGCAGTGAGTCCGGGACAGGCAACAATGAGCAGTTCTTC
TRBD2,TRBV19,few,TRBJ2-7,17,CASSEIFSGRATYEQYF,TGTGCCAGTAGTGAAATTTTTAGCGGGAGGGCGACCTACGAGCAGTACTTC
.,TRBV6-1,.,TRBJ2-7,13,CASSPSSPYEQYF,TGTGCCAGCAGCCCCTCCTCTCCTTACGAGCAGTACTTC
TRBD1,TRBV4-1,few,TRBJ1-2,16,CASSQTSGGATYGYTF,TGCGCCAGCAGCCAGACCTCAGGGGGCGCTACCTATGGCTACACCTTC
.,TRBV5-1,.,TRBJ1-5,15,CASSLGEAGNQPQHF,TGCGCCAGCAGCTTGGGGGAAGCGGGCAATCAGCCCCAGCATTTT
.,TRBV18,.,TRBJ1-2,13,CASSPDGGYGYTF,TGTGCCAGCTCACCCGACGGGGGCTATGGCTACACCTTC
.,TRBV28,.,TRBJ2-7,15,CASSLELGGIDEQYF,TGTGCCAGCAGTCTAGAACTTGGGGGGATTGACGAGCAGTACTTC
.,TRBV5-1,.,TRBJ2-1,16,CASSLALRSPYNEQFF,TGCGCCAGCAGCTTGGCCTTGAGATCGCCTTACAATGAGCAGTTCTTC
.,TRBV6-1,.,TRBJ2-1,9,CATGREQFF,TGTGCCACTGGGAGGGAGCAGTTCTTC
.,TRBV7-9,.,TRBJ2-1,14,CASSLLRTYNEQFF,TGTGCCAGCAGCTTATTGAGGACCTACAATGAGCAGTTCTTC
.,TRBV27,few,TRBJ2-1,16,CASRNSGGHSYNEQFF,TGTGCCAGCAGAAACTCCGGGGGGCACTCCTACAATGAGCAGTTCTTC
TRBD2,TRBV28,.,TRBJ2-1,15,CASSPLAGGGNEQFF,TGTGCCAGCAGTCCACTAGCGGGAGGGGGCAATGAGCAGTTCTTC
.,TRBV4-3,once,TRBJ1-2,15,CASSQSHDRRYGYTF,TGCGCCAGCAGCCAAAGCCATGACAGGCGCTATGGCTACACCTTC
.,TRBV2,.,TRBJ2-3,14,CASMEGGSTDTQYF,TGTGCCAGCATGGAGGGGGGGAGCACAGATACGCAGTATTTT
TRBD1,TRBV6-5,few,TRBJ1-6,12,CASSYRGSPLHF,TGTGCCAGCAGCTACAGGGGTTCACCCCTCCACTTT
TRBD1,TRBV15,once,TRBJ2-7,14,CATSRDGTGIPRDF,TGTGCCACCAGCAGAGATGGGACAGGGATACCTCGGGACTTC
TRBD2,TRBV6-5,.,TRBJ2-1,16,CASSYSGLAGGNEQFF,TGTGCCAGCAGTTACAGCGGACTAGCGGGAGGCAATGAGCAGTTCTTC
.,TRBV20-1,.,TRBJ2-7,11,CSAVSVHEQYF,TGCAGTGCGGTTAGCGTACACGAGCAGTACTTC
TRBD2,TRBV5-4,few,TRBJ2-7,18,CASSSLAGVGSSSYEQYF,TGTGCCAGCAGCTCCCTCGCGGGAGTTGGCTCTAGCAGCTACGAGCAGTACTTC
TRBD1,TRBV28,.,TRBJ1-1,18,CASSWRPGQPFLNTEAFF,TGTGCCAGCAGTTGGCGACCGGGACAGCCATTTTTGAACACTGAAGCTTTCTTT
TRBD1,TRBV5-5,once,TRBJ1-1,16,CASSRGAGGAGTEAFF,TGTGCCAGCAGCCGGGGGGCAGGGGGCGCCGGCACTGAAGCTTTCTTT
TRBD1,TRBV10-3,once,TRBJ1-5,14,CAISRTGGGQPQHF,TGTGCCATCAGTAGGACAGGGGGCGGGCAGCCCCAGCATTTT
.,TRBV2,.,TRBJ2-1,13,CASSASFYNEQFF,TGTGCCAGCAGTGCGAGCTTCTACAATGAGCAGTTCTTC
TRBD1,TRBV6-5,few,TRBJ1-4,14,CASSFGQGNEKLFF,TGTGCCAGCAGCTTCGGACAGGGGAATGAAAAACTGTTTTTT
TRBD2,TRBV7-3,few,TRBJ2-1,16,CASSPTLAGVGNEQFF,TGTGCCAGCAGCCCCACGCTAGCGGGAGTTGGCAATGAGCAGTTCTTC
.,TRBV23-1,few,TRBJ2-1,14,CASSHERDNNEQFF,TGCGCCAGCAGTCACGAGCGGGACAACAATGAGCAGTTCTTC
.,TRBV7-8,.,TRBJ2-7,13,CASSLGGFYEQYF,TGTGCCAGCAGCTTAGGCGGATTCTACGAGCAGTACTTC
.,TRBV21-1,few,TRBJ1-2,15,CASSKGQGINYGYTF,TGTGCCAGCAGCAAAGGTCAGGGGATTAACTATGGCTACACCTTC
.,TRBV5-1,.,TRBJ2-5,13,CASSLGVKETQYF,TGCGCCAGCAGCTTAGGGGTAAAAGAGACCCAGTACTTC
.,TRBV21-1,.,TRBJ2-4,15,CASSYWTGAKNIQYF,TGTGCCAGCAGCTATTGGACAGGGGCAAAAAACATTCAGTACTTC
TRBD2,TRBV14,.,TRBJ2-5,16,CASSQEREGIQETQYF,TGTGCCAGCAGCCAGGAGCGGGAGGGAATCCAAGAGACCCAGTACTTC
TRBD2,TRBV7-9,.,TRBJ2-1,16,CASSPREGDYYNEQFF,TGTGCCAGCAGCCCCCGGGAGGGGGATTACTACAATGAGCAGTTCTTC
.,TRBV7-2,.,TRBJ1-1,12,CASTTSGREAFF,TGTGCCAGCACCACCTCCGGCAGGGAAGCTTTCTTT
TRBD2,TRBV5-1,.,TRBJ2-1,19,CASSLVKRGRNLSYNEQFF,TGCGCCAGCAGCTTGGTTAAGCGGGGCCGCAACCTTTCCTACAATGAGCAGTTCTTC
.,TRBV2,.,TRBJ1-6,14,CASSGDRLNSPLHF,TGTGCCAGCAGCGGAGACAGGCTGAATTCACCCCTCCACTTT
.,TRBV28,.,TRBJ2-7,14,CASNQQGYSYEQYF,TGTGCCAGCAATCAACAGGGATACTCCTACGAGCAGTACTTC
.,TRBV15,.,TRBJ2-6,15,CATSRGTSGANVLTF,TGTGCCACCAGCAGAGGAACTTCTGGGGCCAACGTCCTGACTTTC
TRBD2,TRBV4-2,.,TRBJ2-1,16,CASSRASGRNYNEQFF,TGTGCCAGCAGCCGAGCGAGCGGGAGGAACTACAATGAGCAGTTCTTC
TRBD2,TRBV10-3,.,TRBJ2-3,18,CAISESKEGLAGGRTQYF,TGTGCCATCAGTGAGTCGAAAGAAGGACTAGCGGGAGGCCGGACGCAGTATTTT